This T cell receptor beta chain emerged from a study of cytomegalovirus exposure and HLA in healthy donors. Findings of the study overall: There were reportedly fewer N-insertions in an Asian-associated ancestry cluster than the approximately 630-donor mean, in a later analysis. The authors reported that TCR beta sequences could predict HLA-A and HLA-B alleles. These predictions were accurate for most subjects in the first cohort. When analyzed later, a missense DCLRE1C variant was found to be linked to TCR beta V- and J-gene trimming.

There are a few counts of this clone. Antigen: not known. The germline CDR1 and CDR2 sequences are SGHKS and YYEKEE (reference sequence). The CDR3 runs 15 residues. The V end was cut by 0 bases, the J end by 5 bases, with 12 bases between. Researchers ran the PCR with 60 Vbeta and 13 Jbeta primers. In the source study's methods: In a later analysis, 8.5 million to 14 million of some 80 million unique beta chains occurred in at least two donors. Assay used: immunoSEQ multiplex PCR; TCRdb lists only in-frame clones, some missing. Clonal size and the V and J genes are those of that table, whereas D and trimming came from the DNA. Among around 63,000 clones, approximately 79% were seen once, and the ten largest hold about 2.8%.

The receptor comes from a woman in her twenties or thirties in good health and CMV-seronegative. The sequenced sample consisted of PBMCs. This chain uses TRBV5-5 with TRBJ1-5; D gene ambiguous. In nucleotides, the CDR3 is TGTGCCAGCAGCTTGGTTAGGGAGACGGATCAGCCCCAGCATTTT. Translating it yields CASSLVRETDQPQHF.